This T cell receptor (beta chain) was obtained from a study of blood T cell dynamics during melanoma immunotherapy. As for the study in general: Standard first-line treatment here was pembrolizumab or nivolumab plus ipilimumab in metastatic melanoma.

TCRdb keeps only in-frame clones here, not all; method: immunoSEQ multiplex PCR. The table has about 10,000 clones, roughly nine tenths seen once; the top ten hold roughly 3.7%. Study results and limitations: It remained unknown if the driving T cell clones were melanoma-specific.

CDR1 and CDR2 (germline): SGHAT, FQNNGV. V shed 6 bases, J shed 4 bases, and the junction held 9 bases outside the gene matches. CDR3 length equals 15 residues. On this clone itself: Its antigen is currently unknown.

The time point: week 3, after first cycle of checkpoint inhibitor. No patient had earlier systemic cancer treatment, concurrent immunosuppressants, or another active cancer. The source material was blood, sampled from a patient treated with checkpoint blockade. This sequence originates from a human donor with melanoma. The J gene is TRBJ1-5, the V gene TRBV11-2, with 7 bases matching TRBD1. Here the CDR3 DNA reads TGTGCCAGCAGGCGCGCCGGGACAGATAATCAGCCCCAGCATTTT. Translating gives CASRRAGTDNQPQHF.